The rows below give T cell receptor beta chains drawn from one sample of a study of T cells in Graves' hyperthyroidism and ophthalmopathy. Via MiXCR, TCRdb re-called the multiplex PCR reads, giving one row per CDR3 protein. The sample lists about 580,000 distinct CDR3 sequences; approximately 15% were seen once. The sequenced material came from blood. These receptors were collected from a woman in her 30s with Graves' hyperthyroidism that later progressed to Graves' ophthalmopathy. CDR3s include the opening cysteine and the closing phenylalanine or tryptophan. A D gene is named only where the DNA matches it firmly. The listing skips clone size in some rows; elsewhere it reads once, few, many or a size class.

V	D	J	size	CDR3	DNA
TRBV7-3	TRBD2	TRBJ2-7	few	CASSPGSGNYEQYF	TGTGCCAGCAGCCCGGGGAGCGGGAACTACGAGCAGTACTTC
TRBV19	-	TRBJ2-1	-	CASSISAPLSSYNEQFF	TGTGCCAGTAGTATATCCGCCCCTTTGAGCTCCTACAATGAGCAGTTCTTC
TRBV30	-	TRBJ1-4	once	CAWSVHGALEKLFF	TGTGCCTGGAGTGTACATGGGGCGCTTGAAAAACTGTTTTTT
TRBV3-1	TRBD2	TRBJ2-7	-	CASSQRLAGGQGEQYF	TGTGCCAGCAGCCAACGTTTAGCGGGAGGGCAAGGGGAGCAGTACTTC
TRBV10-3	-	TRBJ1-2	many	CAISGSQFKGGVNYGYTF	TGTGCCATCAGTGGATCACAATTCAAGGGCGGTGTTAACTATGGCTACACCTTC
TRBV20-1	-	TRBJ2-7	-	CSASVGGPSSYEQYF	TGCAGTGCTAGCGTGGGGGGGCCGAGCTCCTACGAGCAGTACTTC
TRBV7-8	TRBD2	TRBJ2-1	many	CASSLDAGGPYNEQFF	TGTGCCAGCAGCTTAGATGCGGGAGGGCCCTACAATGAGCAGTTCTTC
TRBV29-1	-	TRBJ1-2	many	CSVEGEGEDYGYTF	TGCAGCGTTGAAGGCGAGGGGGAGGACTATGGCTACACCTTC
TRBV7-9	-	TRBJ2-2	many	CASSGQRVWTGELFF	TGTGCCAGCAGCGGCCAGCGAGTTTGGACCGGGGAGCTGTTTTTT
TRBV9	TRBD1	TRBJ1-2	many	CASSPTGTVYGYTF	TGTGCCAGCAGCCCCACCGGGACAGTCTATGGCTACACCTTC
TRBV24-1	-	TRBJ2-7	many	CATRGELPYEQYF	TGTGCCACCAGGGGGGAGCTCCCCTACGAGCAGTACTTC
TRBV6-5	-	TRBJ2-5	many	CASSYSDASREAQYF	TGTGCCAGCAGTTACTCCGACGCATCAAGAGAAGCCCAGTACTTC
TRBV4-1	-	TRBJ1-1	-	CASSQDTTWAGTTEAFF	TGCGCCAGCAGCCAAGACACGACGTGGGCAGGGACCACTGAAGCTTTCTTT
TRBV13	-	TRBJ2-1	many	CASSYRGIPYNEQFF	TGTGCCAGCAGCTACCGAGGAATTCCATACAATGAGCAGTTCTTC